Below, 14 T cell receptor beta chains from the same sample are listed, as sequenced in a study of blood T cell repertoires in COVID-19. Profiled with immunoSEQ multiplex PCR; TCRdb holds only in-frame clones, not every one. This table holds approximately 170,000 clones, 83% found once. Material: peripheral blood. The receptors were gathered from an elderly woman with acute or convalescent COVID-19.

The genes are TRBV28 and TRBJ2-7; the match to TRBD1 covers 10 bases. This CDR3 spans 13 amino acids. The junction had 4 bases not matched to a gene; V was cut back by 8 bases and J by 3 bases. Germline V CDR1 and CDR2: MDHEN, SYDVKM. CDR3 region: CASRGQGNYEQYF. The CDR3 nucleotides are TGTGCCAGCCGGGGACAGGGGAACTACGAGCAGTACTTC.

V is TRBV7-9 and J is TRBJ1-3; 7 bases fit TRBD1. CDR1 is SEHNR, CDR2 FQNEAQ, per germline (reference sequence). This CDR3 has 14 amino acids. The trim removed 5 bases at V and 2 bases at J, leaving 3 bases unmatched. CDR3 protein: CASSLDRAGNTIYF. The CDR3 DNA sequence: TGTGCCAGCAGCCTAGACAGGGCTGGAAACACCATATATTTT.

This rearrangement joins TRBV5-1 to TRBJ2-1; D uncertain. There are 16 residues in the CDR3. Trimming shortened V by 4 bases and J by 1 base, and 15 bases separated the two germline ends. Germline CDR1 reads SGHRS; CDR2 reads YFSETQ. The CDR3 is CASSRNSVRSYNEQFF. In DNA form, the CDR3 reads TGCGCCAGCAGCCGCAATTCGGTTAGATCCTACAATGAGCAGTTCTTC. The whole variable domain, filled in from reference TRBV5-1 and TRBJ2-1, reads KAGVTQTPRYLIKTRGQQVTLSCSPISGHRSVSWYQQTPGQGLQFLFEYFSETQRNKGNFPGRFSGRQFSNSRSEMNVSTLELGDSALYLCASSRNSVRSYNEQFFGPGTRLTVL.

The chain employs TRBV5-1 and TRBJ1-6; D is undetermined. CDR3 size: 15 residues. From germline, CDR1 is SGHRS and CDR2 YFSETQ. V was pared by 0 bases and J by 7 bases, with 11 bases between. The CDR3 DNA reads TGCGCCAGCAGCTTGGACAGAGGAGGCAATTCACCCCTCCACTTT. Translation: CASSLDRGGNSPLHF.

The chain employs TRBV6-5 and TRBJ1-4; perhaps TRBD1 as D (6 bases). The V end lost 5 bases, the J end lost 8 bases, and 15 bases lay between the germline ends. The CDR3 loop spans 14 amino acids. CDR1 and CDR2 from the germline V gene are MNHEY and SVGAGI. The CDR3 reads CASSKQGVSEKLFF. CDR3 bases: TGTGCCAGCAGTAAACAGGGTGTCAGCGAAAAACTGTTTTTT.

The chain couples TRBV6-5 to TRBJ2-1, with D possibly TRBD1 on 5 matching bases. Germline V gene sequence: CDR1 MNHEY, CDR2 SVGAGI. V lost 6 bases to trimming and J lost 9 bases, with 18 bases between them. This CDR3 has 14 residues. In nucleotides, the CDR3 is TGTGCCAGCAGATCTCAGGGTGCGGTCTTTGAGCAGTTCTTC. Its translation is CASRSQGAVFEQFF.

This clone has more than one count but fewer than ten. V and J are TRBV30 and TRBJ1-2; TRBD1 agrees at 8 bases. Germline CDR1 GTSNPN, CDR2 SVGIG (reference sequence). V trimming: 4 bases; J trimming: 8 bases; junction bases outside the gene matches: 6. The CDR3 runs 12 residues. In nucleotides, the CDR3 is TGTGCCTGGATTCCAGGGGGCGGAGGCTACACCTTC. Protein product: CAWIPGGGGYTF.

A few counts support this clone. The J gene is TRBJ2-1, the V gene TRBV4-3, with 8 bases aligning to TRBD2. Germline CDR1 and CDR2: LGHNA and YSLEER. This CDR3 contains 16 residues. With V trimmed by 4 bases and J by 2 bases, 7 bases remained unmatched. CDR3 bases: TGCGCCAGCAGCCCATCCCCGGGGGGGCCCTACAATGAGCAGTTCTTC. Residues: CASSPSPGGPYNEQFF.

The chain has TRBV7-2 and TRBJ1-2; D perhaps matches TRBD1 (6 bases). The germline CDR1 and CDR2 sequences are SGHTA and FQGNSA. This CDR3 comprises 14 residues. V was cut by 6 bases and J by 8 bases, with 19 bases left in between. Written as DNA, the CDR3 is TGTGCCAGCAGACCTACAACAGGGTCCATCGGCTACACCTTC. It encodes CASRPTTGSIGYTF. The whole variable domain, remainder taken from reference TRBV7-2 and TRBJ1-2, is GAGVSQSPSNKVTEKGKDVELRCDPISGHTALYWYRQSLGQGLEFLIYFQGNSAPDKSGLPSDRFSAERTGGSVSTLTIQRTQQEDSAVYLCASRPTTGSIGYTFGSGTRLTVV.

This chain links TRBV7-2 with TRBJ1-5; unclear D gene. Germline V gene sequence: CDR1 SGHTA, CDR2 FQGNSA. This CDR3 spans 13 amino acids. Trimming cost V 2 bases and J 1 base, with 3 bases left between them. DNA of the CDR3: TGTGCCAGCAGCTTACAGAGCAATCAGCCCCAGCATTTT. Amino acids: CASSLQSNQPQHF.

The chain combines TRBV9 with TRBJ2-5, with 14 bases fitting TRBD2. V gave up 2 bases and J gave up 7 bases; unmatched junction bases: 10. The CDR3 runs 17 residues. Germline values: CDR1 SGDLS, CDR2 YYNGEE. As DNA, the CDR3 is TGTGCCAGCAGCGTCGGACTAGCGGGAGGAGTTGCTGGGACCCAGTACTTC. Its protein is CASSVGLAGGVAGTQYF.

The CDR3 region has the DNA TGTGCCAGCAGCTTGGAGGGAGGGCAGGGGGATACGCAGTATTTT. It encodes CASSLEGGQGDTQYF. V and J are TRBV5-4 and TRBJ2-3; D possibly corresponds to TRBD2 (7 bases). V was pared by 0 bases and J by 6 bases, with 14 bases between. This CDR3 contains 15 residues. The germline gives CDR1 SGHNT, CDR2 YYREEE (reference sequence).

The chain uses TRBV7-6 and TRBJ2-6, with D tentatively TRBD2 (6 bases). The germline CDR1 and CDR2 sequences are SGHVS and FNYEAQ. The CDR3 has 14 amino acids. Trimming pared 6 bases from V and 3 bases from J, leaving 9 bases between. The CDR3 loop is CASRPGGGANVLTF. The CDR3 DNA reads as TGTGCCAGCAGACCCGGGGGTGGGGCCAACGTCCTGACTTTC.

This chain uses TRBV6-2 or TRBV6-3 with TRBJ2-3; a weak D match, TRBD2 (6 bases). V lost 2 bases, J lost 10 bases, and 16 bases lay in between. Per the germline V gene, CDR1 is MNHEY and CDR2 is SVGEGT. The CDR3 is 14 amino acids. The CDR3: CASSYDSSGVSQYF. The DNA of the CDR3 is TGTGCCAGCAGTTACGACAGTTCGGGGGTTTCGCAGTATTTT.